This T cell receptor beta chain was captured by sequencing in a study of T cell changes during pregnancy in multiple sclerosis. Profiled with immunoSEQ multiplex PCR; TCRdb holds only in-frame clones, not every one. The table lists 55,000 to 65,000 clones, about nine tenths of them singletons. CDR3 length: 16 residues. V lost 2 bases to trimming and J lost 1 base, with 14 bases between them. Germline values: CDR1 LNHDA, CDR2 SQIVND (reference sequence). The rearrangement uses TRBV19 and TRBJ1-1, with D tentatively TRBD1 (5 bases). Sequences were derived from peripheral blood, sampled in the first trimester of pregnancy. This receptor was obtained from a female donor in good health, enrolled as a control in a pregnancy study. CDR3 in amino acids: CASSIMGQDPNTEAFF. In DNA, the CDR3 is TGTGCCAGTAGTATAATGGGGCAGGACCCGAACACTGAAGCTTTCTTT.